Each of the 14 T cell receptor beta chains below was sequenced from the same sample in a study of T-cell memory formation after mild COVID-19. TCRdb passed the 5' RACE reads through MiXCR, listing each CDR3 protein once. Of 470,000 or so distinct CDR3 sequences in the sample, 20% to 25% are singletons; the top ten hold around 12%. Sequenced: PBMCs or a T cell subset sorted from them (not recorded which). These receptors were taken from an adult woman who had mild COVID-19 (a few samples of this study predate the infection). Cell type and time point are not known.

The rearrangement links TRBV12-3 or TRBV12-4 to TRBJ1-2; possible D gene TRBD1, 5 bases. V gave up 1 base and J gave up 13 bases, with 10 bases separating them. CDR3 length equals 11 residues. CDR3 sequence: CASSLGGASTF. The CDR3 region has the DNA TGTGCCAGCAGTTTAGGAGGGGCAAGCACCTTC.

This chain connects TRBV7-3 to TRBJ2-1; D unresolved. Trimming pared 5 bases from V and 8 bases from J, leaving 10 bases between. Germline lookup yields CDR1 SGHTA and CDR2 FQGTGA. CDR3 size: 12 residues. The CDR3 DNA reads TGTGCCAGCAGCCATTTCGGCCATGAGCAGTTCTTC. Translation gives CASSHFGHEQFF.

This clonotype has more than one count but fewer than ten. This chain connects TRBV2 to TRBJ2-3; TRBD2 matches 9 bases. Trimming at V came to 5 bases and at J to 2 bases, leaving 8 bases not matched to a gene. Per the germline V gene, CDR1 is SNHLY and CDR2 is FYNNEI. The CDR3 is 16 amino acids. The CDR3 here is CASSHRLAVFTDTQYF. In DNA, the CDR3 is TGTGCCAGCAGTCACCGACTAGCGGTTTTCACAGATACGCAGTATTTT.

This chain links TRBV6-5 with TRBJ2-3; either TRBD1 or TRBD2 may fit D (5 bases each). Germline loops: CDR1 MNHEY, CDR2 SVGAGI. Trimming left V 7 bases short and J 2 bases short, with 19 bases between. The CDR3 loop spans 16 amino acids. CDR3 DNA sequence: TGTGCCAGCAATCAGTTCGCCGGGACGAACACAGATACGCAGTATTTT. Its protein is CASNQFAGTNTDTQYF.

This clonotype has more than one count but fewer than ten. The V and J genes are TRBV11-3 and TRBJ1-1, with unresolved D. Germline V gene lookup returns CDR1 SGHNT and CDR2 YENEEA. V was cut by 6 bases and J by 0 bases, with 17 bases left in between. This CDR3 has 16 amino acids. The CDR3 sequence is CASSPYLGPMNTEAFF. CDR3 DNA: TGTGCCAGCAGTCCCTACTTAGGACCGATGAACACTGAAGCTTTCTTT.

This clonotype was recorded at least ten times. The CDR3 here is CASSFRSGPYEQFF. The DNA of the CDR3 is TGTGCCAGCAGCTTCCGTAGCGGGCCTTATGAGCAGTTCTTC. V gene TRBV7-9 combines with J gene TRBJ2-1; 7 bases line up with TRBD2. The V segment lost 3 bases and the J segment 8 bases; nucleotides outside the gene matches: 7. Per the germline V gene, CDR1 is SEHNR and CDR2 is FQNEAQ (reference sequence). CDR3 length equals 14 residues.

This clonotype was seen a few times. The chain links TRBV3-1 to TRBJ1-1; D gene uncertain. V lost 0 bases and J lost 7, with 12 bases in between. Germline V gene sequence: CDR1 LGHDT, CDR2 YNNKEL (reference sequence). The CDR3 covers 14 residues. CDR3: CASSQDQGLREAFF. CDR3 DNA: TGTGCCAGCAGCCAAGATCAAGGACTGCGTGAAGCTTTCTTT.

J is TRBJ2-2 and V is TRBV7-2, with TRBD1 identical over 9 bases. Trimming removed 9 bases from V and 7 bases from J; junction bases left unmatched: 6. Germline V gene sequence: CDR1 SGHTA, CDR2 FQGNSA. This CDR3 is built from 13 residues. CDR3 in DNA: TGTGCCAGGGGGGACAGGGCGGACGGGGAGCTGTTTTTT. Its translation is CARGDRADGELFF. The variable domain in full, with the rest retrieved from reference TRBV7-2 and TRBJ2-2, is GAGVSQSPSNKVTEKGKDVELRCDPISGHTALYWYRQSLGQGLEFLIYFQGNSAPDKSGLPSDRFSAERTGGSVSTLTIQRTQQEDSAVYLCARGDRADGELFFGEGSRLTVL.

This clonotype was counted only a few times. The CDR3 reads CASSYSQESQPQHF. The DNA for the CDR3 is TGTGCCAGCAGTTACTCCCAAGAGTCTCAGCCCCAGCATTTT. The chain links TRBV6-2 or TRBV6-3 to TRBJ1-5; D is unresolved. Trimming stripped 0 bases from V and 6 bases from J, with 9 bases between. CDR1 is MNHEY and CDR2 is SVGEGT in the germline V gene. This CDR3 is 14 amino acids long.

The CDR3 nucleotides read TGTGCCAGCAGCATACCGGGACAGGGGAAAGCTTTCTTT. This codes for CASSIPGQGKAFF. V is TRBV12-3 or TRBV12-4 and J is TRBJ1-1, with TRBD1 matching 10 bases. With V trimmed by 6 bases and J by 9 bases, 7 bases remained unmatched. The CDR3 is made up of 13 amino acids.

CDR3 DNA: TGTGCCAGCAGTTCAGGACTAGCGGTGGCTGCCGAGCAGTACTTC. This sequence encodes CASSSGLAVAAEQYF. This sequence joins TRBV12-3 or TRBV12-4 and TRBJ2-7, with 10 nucleotides matching TRBD2. CDR3 length: 15 residues. Trimming at V came to 4 bases and at J to 6 bases, leaving 9 bases not matched to a gene.

V gene TRBV7-9 combines with J gene TRBJ2-7, with 8 nucleotides matching TRBD2. The CDR3 contains 15 residues. Trimming removed 5 bases from V and 0 bases from J; junction bases left unmatched: 6. The V gene's germline CDR1 is SEHNR and CDR2 FQNEAQ (reference sequence). This CDR3 reads CASSPVAGPSYEQYF. CDR3 sequence (DNA): TGTGCCAGCAGCCCTGTAGCGGGGCCCTCCTACGAGCAGTACTTC.

This clonotype was recorded a few times. The chain carries TRBV7-9 and TRBJ2-1; tentative D call: TRBD2 (5 bases). The V end lost 4 bases, the J end lost 9 bases, and 10 bases lay between the germline ends. The CDR3 is made up of 12 amino acids. CDR1 and CDR2 (germline): SEHNR, FQNEAQ (reference sequence). DNA for the CDR3: TGTGCCAGCAGCTCAAGTCTAGCTGAGCAGTTCTTC. This sequence encodes CASSSSLAEQFF.

The chain links TRBV6-6 to TRBJ2-3; 7 bases fit TRBD2. CDR3 size: 15 residues. The junction had 7 bases not matched to a gene; V was cut back by 2 bases and J by 5 bases. Germline V gene lookup returns CDR1 MNHNY and CDR2 SVGAGI (reference sequence). The CDR3 DNA follows: TGTGCCAGCAGTTACCCCGGGAGGTTGCGAGATACGCAGTATTTT. It codes for CASSYPGRLRDTQYF.